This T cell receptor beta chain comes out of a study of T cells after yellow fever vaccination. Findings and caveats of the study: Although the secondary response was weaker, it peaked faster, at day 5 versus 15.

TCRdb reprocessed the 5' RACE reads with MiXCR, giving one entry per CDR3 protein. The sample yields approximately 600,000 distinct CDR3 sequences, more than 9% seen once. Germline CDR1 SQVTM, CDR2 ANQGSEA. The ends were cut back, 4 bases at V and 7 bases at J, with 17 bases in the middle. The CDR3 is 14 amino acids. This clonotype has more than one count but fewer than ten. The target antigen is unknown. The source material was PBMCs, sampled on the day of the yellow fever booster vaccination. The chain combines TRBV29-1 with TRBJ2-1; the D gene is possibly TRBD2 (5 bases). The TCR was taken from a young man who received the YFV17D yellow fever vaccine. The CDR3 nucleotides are TGCAGCGTTGTTCCCCAAGGAGTAGCGAATGAGCAGTTCTTC. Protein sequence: CSVVPQGVANEQFF.